The 25 T cell receptor beta chains given below trace back to one sample, sequenced in a study of CD8 T cells in ankylosing spondylitis. TCRdb reanalysed the 5' RACE reads using MiXCR and keeps one entry per CDR3 protein. The sample holds 40,000 to 50,000 distinct CDR3 sequences; 4% are singletons and the top ten take 3% to 4%. The sequenced sample consisted of blood, either unsorted or a sorted T cell fraction (not recorded which). The receptor source for this set is a female donor with ankylosing spondylitis or in good health (not recorded which).

There are many counts of this clonotype. The V gene is TRBV9, the J gene TRBJ2-7, with D perhaps given as TRBD1 or TRBD2 (6 bases each). CDR1 and CDR2 from the germline V gene are SGDLS and YYNGEE. Trimming stripped 0 bases from V and 4 bases from J, with 14 bases between. The CDR3 is 15 residues long. CDR3 amino acids: CASSVDLGGPYEQYF. The CDR3 coding sequence is TGTGCCAGCAGCGTAGATCTCGGGGGCCCATACGAGCAGTACTTC.

This clonotype was counted only a few times. The rearrangement uses TRBV21-1 and TRBJ1-6; the tabulated D call, TRBD1, remains unverified against the DNA. TRBV21-1 is classified as a pseudogene. The CDR3 totals 15 residues. The CDR3 protein is CASSKEQGDGSPLHF. The CDR3 DNA follows: TGTGCCAGCAGCAAAGAGCAGGGGGACGGTTCACCCCTCCACTTT.

This clonotype came up a few times. The chain is built from TRBV9 and TRBJ2-5, with D tentatively TRBD2 (5 bases). In germline, CDR1 is SGDLS, CDR2 YYNGEE. Deletions cut 0 bases from V and 7 bases from J, with 13 bases between. The CDR3 sequence is 14 residues long. The CDR3 loop reads CASSVDHSLATQYF. The CDR3 DNA follows: TGTGCCAGCAGCGTAGATCACAGTCTAGCGACCCAGTACTTC.

This clonotype was seen ten or more times. The genes are TRBV9 and TRBJ2-3; TRBD2 matches 10 bases. V was clipped by 6 bases and J by 4 bases; unmatched bases: 8. Germline V lookup: CDR1 SGDLS, CDR2 YYNGEE. This CDR3 is built from 15 residues. The DNA for the CDR3 is TGTGCCAGCACCTCACTAGCGGGGAGGGCAGATACGCAGTATTTT. It codes for CASTSLAGRADTQYF. The full variable domain, its missing parts supplied by reference TRBV9 and TRBJ2-3, is DSGVTQTPKHLITATGQRVTLRCSPRSGDLSVYWYQQSLDQGLQFLIQYYNGEERAKGNILERFSAQQFPDLHSELNLSSLELGDSALYFCASTSLAGRADTQYFGPGTRLTVL.

This clonotype was recorded many times. This chain links TRBV9 with TRBJ2-3; D may match TRBD1 or TRBD2 (6 bases each). Trimming took off 3 bases at V and 6 bases at J, with 17 bases between the two ends. Germline CDR1 and CDR2: SGDLS and YYNGEE. The CDR3 consists of 15 residues. CDR3 amino acids: CASSEAGARGDTQYF. The CDR3 DNA reads TGTGCCAGCAGCGAAGCGGGTGCAAGGGGGGATACGCAGTATTTT. Full variable domain (remainder filled in from reference TRBV9 and TRBJ2-3): DSGVTQTPKHLITATGQRVTLRCSPRSGDLSVYWYQQSLDQGLQFLIQYYNGEERAKGNILERFSAQQFPDLHSELNLSSLELGDSALYFCASSEAGARGDTQYFGPGTRLTVL.

Notes on this clonotype: A junction boundary mismatches the germline segment, possibly from a read error. This chain connects TRBV9 to TRBJ1-5; 7 positions match TRBD1. The CDR3 is 14 residues long. Per the germline V gene, CDR1 is SGDLS and CDR2 is YYNGEE. As DNA, the CDR3 is TGTGCCAACAGCGAGACAGGGAGCAATCAGCCCCAGGATTTT. Its protein product is CANSETGSNQPQDF.

This clonotype was recorded at least ten times. The chain links TRBV9 to TRBJ1-3, with 8 bases that match TRBD1. Germline V lookup: CDR1 SGDLS, CDR2 YYNGEE. V lost 4 bases, J lost 0 bases, and 6 bases stayed unmatched. This CDR3 has 16 residues. CDR3 sequence (DNA): TGTGCCAGCAGCCTCGACAGGGGCATCTCTGGAAACACCATATATTTT. Translation gives CASSLDRGISGNTIYF. Full variable domain (remainder filled in from reference TRBV9 and TRBJ1-3): DSGVTQTPKHLITATGQRVTLRCSPRSGDLSVYWYQQSLDQGLQFLIQYYNGEERAKGNILERFSAQQFPDLHSELNLSSLELGDSALYFCASSLDRGISGNTIYFGEGSWLTVV.

This clonotype was seen many times. The V gene is TRBV9, the J gene TRBJ1-4; D not certain. This CDR3 has 15 residues. Trimming took 0 bases from V and 3 from J, leaving 9 bases between them. Germline-derived CDR1 and CDR2 are SGDLS and YYNGEE. CDR3 in DNA: TGTGCCAGCAGCGTAGACCCCCGGCCTAATGAAAAACTGTTTTTT. Protein: CASSVDPRPNEKLFF.

This clonotype was recorded many times. The chain combines TRBV9 with TRBJ2-1; the D gene is possibly TRBD2 (6 bases). With 2 bases removed from V and 4 bases from J, the gap between germline ends came to 10 bases. Germline-derived CDR1 and CDR2 are SGDLS and YYNGEE. The length of the CDR3 is 14 residues. CDR3 protein: CASSVGGLYNEQFF. The CDR3 DNA is TGTGCCAGCAGCGTTGGGGGACTTTACAATGAGCAGTTCTTC.

This clonotype was observed at least ten times. The J gene is TRBJ1-1, the V gene TRBV9; D may be TRBD1 (5 bases). CDR3 length: 14 residues. Trimming took 0 bases from V and 6 from J, leaving 12 bases between them. Per the germline V gene, CDR1 is SGDLS and CDR2 is YYNGEE. The CDR3 DNA reads as TGTGCCAGCAGCGTAGCGGGGAGGGGTGCTGAAGCTTTCTTT. Its translation is CASSVAGRGAEAFF.

This clonotype occurred many times. The chain links TRBV9 to TRBJ2-1; 11 bases agree with TRBD2. V shed 1 base, J shed 9 bases, and the junction held 12 bases outside the gene matches. The CDR3 length is 17 residues. CDR1 and CDR2 (germline): SGDLS, YYNGEE. Here the CDR3 reads CASSVIGGTSGGGEQFF. As DNA, the CDR3 is TGTGCCAGCAGCGTAATAGGGGGGACTAGCGGAGGCGGTGAGCAGTTCTTC.

This clonotype appeared many times. The chain links TRBV9 to TRBJ2-1; D is possibly TRBD2 (5 bases). CDR1 SGDLS and CDR2 YYNGEE come from the germline V gene. The CDR3 extends over 15 amino acids. Trimming removed 0 bases at V and 10 bases at J, with 17 bases between. The chain's CDR3 is CASSVEPASSREQFF. CDR3 coding DNA: TGTGCCAGCAGCGTAGAACCGGCTAGCTCCCGCGAGCAGTTCTTC.

This clonotype was detected many times. CDR3 sequence: CASSVDSGTGGNTEAFF. CDR3 sequence (DNA): TGTGCCAGCAGCGTAGATTCCGGGACAGGGGGGAACACTGAAGCTTTCTTT. The rearrangement joins TRBV9 to TRBJ1-1, with 11 nucleotides matching TRBD1. This CDR3 has 17 residues. Germline V gives CDR1 SGDLS, CDR2 YYNGEE. Trimming took 0 bases from V and 1 from J; bases not matched to a gene: 5.

The chain recombines TRBV9 with TRBJ1-1, with TRBD1 identical over 9 bases. This CDR3 spans 14 amino acids. V shed 4 bases, J shed 6 bases, and the junction held 7 bases outside the gene matches. Germline lookup yields CDR1 SGDLS and CDR2 YYNGEE. In DNA, the CDR3 is TGTGCCAGCAGCCACTCGGGGACAGGGTCTGAAGCTTTCTTT. This codes for CASSHSGTGSEAFF.

This chain connects TRBV9 to TRBJ2-7; no firm D call. Germline lookup yields CDR1 SGDLS and CDR2 YYNGEE. The CDR3 covers 15 residues. Deletions cut 0 bases from V and 3 bases from J, with 13 bases between. The CDR3 region has the DNA TGTGCCAGCAGCGTAGGCGGAACTCCTGGCTACGAGCAGTACTTC. Translation: CASSVGGTPGYEQYF.

This clonotype was observed many times. CDR3 in DNA: TGTGCCAGCAGCTTCCAGGGGGCCGATTCCGGGGGTACGCAGTATTTT. This gives the protein CASSFQGADSGGTQYF. The rearrangement uses TRBV9 and TRBJ2-3, with 8 bases fitting TRBD1. The CDR3 is 16 residues long. Germline CDR1 is SGDLS and CDR2 is YYNGEE. The V and J ends lost 4 bases and 8 bases, in that order; junction bases with no gene match: 15.

This clonotype was seen repeatedly, ten times or more. Relative to the germline gene, one junction end is altered; a read error may explain this. The rearrangement links TRBV9 to TRBJ2-4, with D unclear. The CDR3 is 14 residues long. Germline V gene lookup returns CDR1 SGDLS and CDR2 YYNGEE. The CDR3 reads CASSPRGPNNIQYF. CDR3 coding DNA: TGTGCCAGCAGCCCCCGAGGACCCAACAACATTCAGTACTTC.

Many counts were recorded for this clonotype. The V and J genes are TRBV9 and TRBJ2-1, with 9 nucleotides matching TRBD1. J lost 9 bases, V lost 0 bases, and 4 bases had no gene match. This CDR3 spans 14 amino acids. Germline CDR1 is SGDLS and CDR2 is YYNGEE. In DNA, the CDR3 is TGTGCCAGCAGCGTAGTTGGGACAGGGACTGAGCAGTTCTTC. Translating gives CASSVVGTGTEQFF.

At least ten counts were recorded for this clonotype. The chain is built from TRBV9 and TRBJ2-3; D unclear. The V and J ends lost 0 bases and 2 bases respectively, with 10 bases between them. This CDR3 has 15 amino acids. The germline V gene has CDR1 SGDLS and CDR2 YYNGEE. The CDR3 here is CASSVVGKPTDTQYF. The CDR3 DNA sequence: TGTGCCAGCAGCGTAGTTGGGAAACCCACAGATACGCAGTATTTT.

This clonotype was seen many times. The chain has TRBV9 and TRBJ2-3; either TRBD1 or TRBD2 may fit D (5 bases each). Trimming removed 4 bases at V and 1 base at J, with 13 bases between. Germline CDR1 SGDLS, CDR2 YYNGEE. The CDR3 is 15 amino acids. The CDR3 DNA follows: TGTGCCAGCAGCCCTAGGGACGGAGGCACAGATACGCAGTATTTT. Translating it yields CASSPRDGGTDTQYF.

This clonotype was counted many times. The rearrangement joins TRBV9 to TRBJ1-2; 7 nucleotides agree with TRBD1. CDR1 and CDR2 (germline): SGDLS, YYNGEE. The CDR3 extends over 14 amino acids. V lost 0 bases, J lost 4 bases, and 3 bases stayed unmatched. The CDR3 loop is CASSVAGGAYGYTF. Written as DNA, the CDR3 is TGTGCCAGCAGCGTAGCAGGGGGAGCCTATGGCTACACCTTC.

Many counts were recorded for this clonotype. The chain employs TRBV9 and TRBJ1-5; no definite D call. The germline gives CDR1 SGDLS, CDR2 YYNGEE. This CDR3 comprises 13 residues. Trimming took 0 bases from V and 7 from J, leaving 8 bases between them. The CDR3 sequence is CASSVEPSQPQHF. The DNA for the CDR3 is TGTGCCAGCAGCGTAGAACCCAGCCAGCCCCAGCATTTT.

The table lists this clonotype with many counts. V and J are TRBV9 and TRBJ2-3; 7 nucleotides align to TRBD1. CDR1 is SGDLS, CDR2 YYNGEE, per germline. The ends lost 0 bases at V and 4 bases at J; junction bases unmatched: 8. The CDR3 sequence is 16 residues long. Here the CDR3 DNA reads TGTGCCAGCAGCGTAGACCCAGGGGGAGCGGCAGATACGCAGTATTTT. This sequence encodes CASSVDPGGAADTQYF.

By sample share, this clonotype is medium-sized. This CDR3 reads CASSVGGNYGYTF. Written as DNA, the CDR3 is TGTGCCAGCAGCGTAGGTGGAAACTATGGCTACACCTTC. The rearrangement joins TRBV9 to TRBJ1-2, with unresolved D. Per the germline V gene, CDR1 is SGDLS and CDR2 is YYNGEE. V was cut by 0 bases and J by 2 bases, with 5 bases left in between. This CDR3 is 13 amino acids long.

This clonotype appeared a few times. V is TRBV9 and J is TRBJ1-2, with D possibly TRBD1 on 5 matching bases. V lost 0 bases and J 8 bases, leaving 11 bases between the germline ends. Germline V gene sequence: CDR1 SGDLS, CDR2 YYNGEE. CDR3 length: 13 residues. As DNA, the CDR3 is TGTGCCAGCAGCGTAGCTGGAGGGGAGGGCTACACCTTC. This gives the protein CASSVAGGEGYTF.